Sequencing of this T cell receptor beta chain was carried out in a study of identical twins. Regarding the study as a whole: Twins shared beta out-of-frame sequences in excess, but this excess was weaker. For out-of-frame alpha sequences shared by twins, low generation probability was in excess.

A universal primer site was created by template switching, with the cDNA bearing unique molecular identifiers. TCRdb independently ran MiXCR on the 5' RACE reads; one entry per CDR3 protein. The table shows roughly 350,000 distinct CDR3 sequences, with roughly 9% occurring only once. As regards this clonotype: Its target is not known.

Trimming removed 3 bases from V and 0 bases from J; junction bases left unmatched: 12. Germline CDR1 SGHRS, CDR2 YFSETQ. There are 18 residues in the CDR3. J is TRBJ1-1 and V is TRBV5-1, with TRBD1 matching 9 bases. The receptor comes from a woman aged 45 to 65 in good health. Material: naive T cells sorted from blood. CDR3 region: CASSSALGTGRLNTEAFF. In DNA, the CDR3 is TGCGCCAGCAGCTCGGCTCTCGGGACAGGGAGGTTGAACACTGAAGCTTTCTTT.